What follows is one T cell receptor beta chain and its context. The antigen is not known. Germline V gene lookup returns CDR1 SGHRS and CDR2 YFSETQ. Trimming pared 0 bases from V and 4 bases from J, leaving 11 bases between. The CDR3 extends over 16 amino acids. The sample originates from a study of blood T cells in healthy people across ages. Points from the study as a whole: The study lacked donor CMV status, which possibly confounded expanded clonotype changes.

A second PCR of 7 to 11 cycles used a sample-barcoded 5' primer and a J-beta primer mix. TCRdb analysed the 5' RACE reads with MiXCR anew, one entry per CDR3 protein. Of approximately 800,000 distinct CDR3 sequences detected, approximately 55% appear once; the ten largest clones hold around 41%. The sample taken for sequencing was blood. The sequence was collected from a man at least 80 years old in good health. The rearrangement joins TRBV5-1 to TRBJ2-6, with D possibly matching TRBD1 (5 bases). DNA of the CDR3: TGCGCCAGCAGCTTGGCCGCAGGGCTAGGGGCCAACGTCCTGACTTTC. As protein: CASSLAAGLGANVLTF. The whole variable domain, filled in from reference TRBV5-1 and TRBJ2-6, reads KAGVTQTPRYLIKTRGQQVTLSCSPISGHRSVSWYQQTPGQGLQFLFEYFSETQRNKGNFPGRFSGRQFSNSRSEMNVSTLELGDSALYLCASSLAAGLGANVLTFGAGSRLTVL.